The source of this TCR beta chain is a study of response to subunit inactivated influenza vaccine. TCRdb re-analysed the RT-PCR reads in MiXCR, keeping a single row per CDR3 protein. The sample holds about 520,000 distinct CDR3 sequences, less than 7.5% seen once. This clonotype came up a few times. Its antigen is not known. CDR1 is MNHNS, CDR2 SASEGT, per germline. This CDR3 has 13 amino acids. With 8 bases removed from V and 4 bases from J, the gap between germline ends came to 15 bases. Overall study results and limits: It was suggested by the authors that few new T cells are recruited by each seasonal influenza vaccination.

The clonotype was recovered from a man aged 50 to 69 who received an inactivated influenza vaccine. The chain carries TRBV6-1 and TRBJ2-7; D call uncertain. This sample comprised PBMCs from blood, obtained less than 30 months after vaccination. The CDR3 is CASSREVGYEQYF. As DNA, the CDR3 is TGTGCCAGCTCACGAGAGGTCGGATACGAGCAGTACTTC.